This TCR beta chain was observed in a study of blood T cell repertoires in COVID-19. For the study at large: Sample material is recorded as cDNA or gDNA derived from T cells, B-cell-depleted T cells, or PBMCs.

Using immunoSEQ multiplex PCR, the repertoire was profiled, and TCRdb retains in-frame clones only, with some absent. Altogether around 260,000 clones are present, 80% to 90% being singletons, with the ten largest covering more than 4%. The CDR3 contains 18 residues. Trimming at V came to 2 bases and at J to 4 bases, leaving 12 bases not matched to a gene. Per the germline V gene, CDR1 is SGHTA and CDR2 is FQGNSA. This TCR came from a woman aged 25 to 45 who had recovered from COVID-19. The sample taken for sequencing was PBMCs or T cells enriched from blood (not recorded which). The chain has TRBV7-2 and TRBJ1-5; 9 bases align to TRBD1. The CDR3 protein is CASSLINDWTGENQPQHF. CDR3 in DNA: TGTGCCAGCAGCTTAATCAATGATTGGACAGGGGAAAATCAGCCCCAGCATTTT.